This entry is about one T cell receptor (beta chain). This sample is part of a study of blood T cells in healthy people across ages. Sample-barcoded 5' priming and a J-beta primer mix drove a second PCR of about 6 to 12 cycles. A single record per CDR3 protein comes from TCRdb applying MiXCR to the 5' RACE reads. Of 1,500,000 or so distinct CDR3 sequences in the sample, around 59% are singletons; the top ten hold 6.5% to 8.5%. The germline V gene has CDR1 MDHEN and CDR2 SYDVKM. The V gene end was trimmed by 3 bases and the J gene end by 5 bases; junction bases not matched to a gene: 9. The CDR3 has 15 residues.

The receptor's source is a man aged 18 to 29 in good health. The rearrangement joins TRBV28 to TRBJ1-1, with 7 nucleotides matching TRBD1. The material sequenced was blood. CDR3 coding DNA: TGTGCCAGCAGTTTGATCGCGGCAGGGGGAACTGAAGCTTTCTTT. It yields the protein CASSLIAAGGTEAFF.